The 5 T cell receptor beta chains in this list originate from one sample, sequenced in a study of blood T cell repertoires in COVID-19. Measured with immunoSEQ multiplex PCR; TCRdb has only the in-frame clones, and not every one. The data contain more than 350,000 clones, around 90% of them singletons. Material for sequencing was peripheral blood. The receptors were gathered from a woman in her twenties or thirties with COVID-19, enrolled during active disease.

This clone was detected once. The chain combines TRBV5-4 with TRBJ1-2; tentative D call: TRBD1 (5 bases). Per the germline V gene, CDR1 is SGHNT and CDR2 is YYREEE (reference sequence). Trimming pared 0 bases from V and 2 bases from J, leaving 17 bases between. The CDR3 totals 17 residues. The CDR3: CASSLAPFGRANYGYTF. The CDR3 nucleotides read TGTGCCAGCAGCTTGGCCCCTTTTGGCAGGGCCAACTATGGCTACACCTTC.

The chain couples TRBV6-1 to TRBJ1-1; D is ambiguous. Germline V lookup: CDR1 MNHNS, CDR2 SASEGT. V lost 2 bases to trimming and J lost 8 bases, with 15 bases between them. This CDR3 comprises 14 residues. CDR3 DNA sequence: TGTGCCAGCAGTGAACAAATGATTAAGCGGGAAGCTTTCTTT. This gives the protein CASSEQMIKREAFF.

The rearrangement uses TRBV3-1 (or the pseudogene TRBV3-2) and TRBJ1-2, with unresolved D. The CDR3 spans 15 residues. CDR1 is LGHDT, CDR2 YNNKEL, per germline (reference sequence). V was shortened by 4 bases and J by 4 bases, with 16 bases between the two germline ends. CDR3 in DNA: TGTGCCAGCAGCCCGCGACACCGCCCACTCTATGGCTACACCTTC. It yields the protein CASSPRHRPLYGYTF.

This clone was picked up one time. This chain uses TRBV6-5 with TRBJ1-2; a weak D match, TRBD1 (5 bases). Germline CDR1 reads MNHEY; CDR2 reads SVGAGI. CDR3 size: 14 residues. V lost 6 bases to trimming and J lost 8 bases, with 19 bases between them. CDR3 protein: CASSVVETGSGYTF. CDR3 bases: TGTGCCAGCAGCGTAGTCGAAACAGGATCCGGCTACACCTTC.

The chain carries TRBV7-2 and TRBJ2-7, with a weak D call TRBD1 (5 bases). The germline gives CDR1 SGHTA, CDR2 FQGNSA. V was shortened by 5 bases and J by 0 bases, with 11 bases between the two germline ends. The CDR3 is 14 residues long. The CDR3: CASSLQETSYEQYF. As DNA, the CDR3 is TGTGCCAGCAGCCTACAGGAAACCTCCTACGAGCAGTACTTC.